The 3 T cell receptor beta chains below all came from one sample that was sequenced in a study of T cells after yellow fever vaccination. TCRdb independently ran MiXCR on the 5' RACE reads; one entry per CDR3 protein. The table lists under 20,000 distinct CDR3 sequences, under 5% of them singletons, with approximately 0.4% in the top ten. The sample was PBMCs, either bulk or a sorted T-cell subset (CD4+, CD8+, memory, or dextramer-sorted; not recorded which), taken 15 days after the yellow fever booster vaccination. Every receptor here comes from a man between 25 and 39 years old who received the YFV17D yellow fever vaccine.

Here the CDR3 reads CASSQDGNSYNEQFF. In nucleotides, the CDR3 is TGCGCCAGCAGCCAAGATGGGAACTCCTACAATGAGCAGTTCTTC. This chain links TRBV4-3 with TRBJ2-1, with no clear D. The V and J ends lost 0 bases and 0 bases respectively, with 6 bases between them. Germline CDR1 LGHNA, CDR2 YSLEER. The CDR3 has 15 amino acids.

In this sample, this clonotype turned up many times. At one end the junction does not follow the germline gene, possibly because of a read error. V gene TRBV20-1 combines with J gene TRBJ2-1; the match to TRBD2 covers 9 bases. This CDR3 contains 16 residues. Germline assignment: CDR1 DFQATT and CDR2 SNEGSKA (reference sequence). Here the CDR3 reads CCARGPRREGVSEQFF. The CDR3 region has the DNA TGCTGTGCTAGAGGACCGAGGCGGGAGGGGGTTAGTGAGCAGTTCTTC.

Many counts were recorded for this clonotype. The V and J genes are TRBV12-5 and TRBJ2-1, with 11 bases that match TRBD1. V lost 6 bases, J lost 4 bases, and 5 bases stayed unmatched. Germline V CDR1 and CDR2: LGHNT, FRNRAP. The CDR3 covers 15 residues. CDR3 bases: TGTGCTAGTGGCCCTGGACAGGGGGCGTACAATGAGCAGTTCTTC. Amino acid sequence: CASGPGQGAYNEQFF.